These 9 T cell receptor beta chains were all obtained from the same sample, sequenced in a study of blood T cell repertoires in COVID-19. Here immunoSEQ multiplex PCR was the method, and the copy in TCRdb shows in-frame clones only, minus some. Of roughly 46,000 clones listed, approximately 85% were seen once; the top ten hold around 14%. What was sequenced was peripheral blood. These receptors originate from a human donor in a cohort sampled during active COVID-19. The donor label of this sample is uncertain.

The rearrangement uses TRBV5-4 and TRBJ2-7; possible D gene TRBD1, 5 bases. V was shortened by 1 base and J by 3 bases, with 20 bases between the two germline ends. This CDR3 is 17 amino acids long. In germline, CDR1 is SGHNT, CDR2 YYREEE (reference sequence). This CDR3 is CASSLRLRTQPFYEQYF. The DNA of the CDR3 is TGTGCCAGCAGCTTGCGGTTAAGGACACAGCCTTTCTACGAGCAGTACTTC.

Only a few counts were recorded for this clone. This chain links TRBV6-2 or TRBV6-3 with TRBJ2-1, with D perhaps TRBD1 (5 bases). This CDR3 comprises 14 residues. Germline V gene lookup returns CDR1 MNHEY and CDR2 SVGEGT. Trimming cost V 5 bases and J 8 bases, with 16 bases left between them. CDR3 sequence reads: CASSTQGALHEQFF. The DNA of the CDR3 is TGTGCCAGCAGTACCCAGGGTGCACTTCATGAGCAGTTCTTC.

The chain has TRBV6-2 or TRBV6-3 and TRBJ2-5; D is unresolved. Trimming took 0 bases from V and 3 from J, leaving 5 bases between them. In germline, CDR1 is MNHEY, CDR2 SVGEGT. The CDR3 is 13 residues long. CDR3 in amino acids: CASSYSVKETQYF. CDR3 bases: TGTGCCAGCAGTTACTCCGTAAAAGAGACCCAGTACTTC.

The J gene is TRBJ2-7, the V gene TRBV2, with D possibly matching TRBD1 (6 bases). This CDR3 region has 17 residues. Trimming removed 0 bases from V and 0 bases from J, with 15 bases in between. Per germline, CDR1 SNHLY and CDR2 FYNNEI. The CDR3 bases are TGTGCCAGCAGTGAAGCGGGGAGTATCAGGGGCTCCTACGAGCAGTACTTC. It encodes CASSEAGSIRGSYEQYF.

The chain recombines TRBV4-1 with TRBJ1-2; 10 positions agree with TRBD1. The CDR3 has 14 amino acids. Germline assignment: CDR1 MGHRA and CDR2 YSYEKL. V gave up 6 bases and J gave up 2 bases; unmatched junction bases: 3. CDR3 DNA: TGCGCCAGCAGTCGACAGGGGGCGAACTATGGCTACACCTTC. Translation: CASSRQGANYGYTF.

The table lists this clone with a count of one. The chain is built from TRBV3-1 (or the pseudogene TRBV3-2) and TRBJ2-2, with 8 bases that match TRBD2. The CDR3 totals 17 residues. The V and J ends lost 1 base and 0 bases, in that order; junction bases with no gene match: 4. Germline loops: CDR1 LGHDT, CDR2 YNNKEL (reference sequence). The CDR3 spells CASSQVTSGANTGELFF. The CDR3 DNA is TGTGCCAGCAGCCAAGTTACTAGCGGCGCGAACACCGGGGAGCTGTTTTTT.

The chain carries TRBV5-3 and TRBJ1-2, with 7 bases matching TRBD1. TRBV5-3 is an ORF, with its function uncertain. V shed 4 bases, J shed 4 bases, and the junction held 10 bases outside the gene matches. The CDR3 length is 15 residues. CDR3 amino acids: CARSREQGSGYGYTF. The DNA of the CDR3 is TGTGCCAGAAGCCGGGAACAGGGGAGTGGCTATGGCTACACCTTC.

This clone occurred once. This rearrangement joins TRBV4-2 to TRBJ1-2, with 7 positions matching TRBD1. The length of the CDR3 is 13 residues. With V trimmed by 0 bases and J by 7 bases, 2 bases remained unmatched. The germline V gene encodes CDR1 LGHNA and CDR2 YNFKEQ. CDR3 residues: CASSQDRGSGYTF. The CDR3 bases are TGTGCCAGCAGCCAAGACAGGGGGAGTGGCTACACCTTC.

The chain combines TRBV4-2 with TRBJ2-1; TRBD2 agrees at 7 bases. CDR3 length: 19 amino acids. V lost 0 bases and J lost 3; bases outside the gene matches: 14. CDR1 LGHNA and CDR2 YNFKEQ come from the germline V gene. CDR3 sequence: CASSQELASTSVLYNEQFF. The CDR3 bases are TGTGCCAGCAGCCAAGAGCTAGCTTCAACTAGCGTCCTCTACAATGAGCAGTTCTTC.